This TCR beta chain was sequenced in a study of cytomegalovirus exposure and HLA in healthy donors. Findings and limits, study-wide: As was reported, the HLA-A and HLA-B alleles of most subjects were accurately predicted from TCR beta sequences. The study carried out a later analysis of TCR beta sequences. It associated some 18,000 of them with specific HLA alleles at a false discovery rate of 0.05. It emerged from a later analysis that several of the most significant clusters appeared to be linked to common viral pathogens. According to an earlier analysis, most TCR beta V segments yielded productive rearrangements about 90% or about 30% of the time.

CDR1 is PRHDT and CDR2 is FYEKMQ in the germline V gene (reference sequence). The CDR3 is 15 residues long. As regards this clone: No antigen is known for it.

Primers included in the PCR were 60 Vbeta and 13 Jbeta primers. Sequencing was performed with immunoSEQ multiplex PCR; in TCRdb, only in-frame clones are kept and a portion is missing. Altogether 150,000 to 200,000 clones are present, roughly 78% being singletons, with the ten largest covering 0.5% to 0.8%. Sequences were obtained from PBMCs. The source is a boy aged 10-17 years in good health and CMV-seronegative. This chain joins TRBV13 and TRBJ2-5, with a tentative D call TRBD2 (6 bases). The end of the DNA fits TRBJ2-7 better, so the J call may be wrong. CDR3: CASSETGGRAYEQYF. DNA for the CDR3: TGTGCCAGCAGCGAAACCGGGGGACGGGCGTACGAGCAGTACTTC.